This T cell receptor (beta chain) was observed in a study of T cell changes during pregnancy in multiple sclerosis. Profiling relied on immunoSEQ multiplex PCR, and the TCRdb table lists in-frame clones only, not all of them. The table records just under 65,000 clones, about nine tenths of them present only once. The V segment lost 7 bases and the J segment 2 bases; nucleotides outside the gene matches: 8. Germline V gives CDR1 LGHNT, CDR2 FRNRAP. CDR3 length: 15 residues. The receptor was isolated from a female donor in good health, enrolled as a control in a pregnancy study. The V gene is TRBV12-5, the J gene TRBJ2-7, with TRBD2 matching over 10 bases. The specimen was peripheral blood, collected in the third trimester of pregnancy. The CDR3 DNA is TGTGCTAGTGCCCCCAGCGGGGGGGCGACCTACGAGCAGTACTTC. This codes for CASAPSGGATYEQYF.